Following are 15 T cell receptor beta chains from one sample sequenced in a study of cytomegalovirus exposure and HLA in healthy donors. The PCR made use of 60 Vbeta and 13 Jbeta primers. Repertoires were generated with immunoSEQ multiplex PCR, while TCRdb's copy carries only in-frame clones and drops some. The sample has approximately 170,000 clones; 80% to 90% are singletons. What was sequenced was PBMCs. The receptor source for this set is a woman aged 18-29 years in good health and CMV-seronegative.

This clone was seen a handful of times. As DNA, the CDR3 is TGTGCCAGCAGTTACGGGACAGGGGGCAGCTACGAGCAGTACTTC. The encoded protein is CASSYGTGGSYEQYF. This chain links TRBV27 with TRBJ2-7, with TRBD1 identical over 12 bases. The V segment lost 4 bases and the J segment 3 bases; nucleotides outside the gene matches: 4. From germline, CDR1 is MNHEY and CDR2 SMNVEV (reference sequence). The CDR3 totals 15 residues.

V and J are TRBV28 and TRBJ2-7; TRBD1 matches at 7 bases. The CDR3 has 13 residues. CDR1 MDHEN and CDR2 SYDVKM come from the germline V gene. J lost 6 bases, V lost 6 bases, and 8 bases had no gene match. The CDR3 spells CASSGRDSREQYF. The CDR3 DNA follows: TGTGCCAGCAGCGGCCGGGACAGTCGCGAGCAGTACTTC.

The CDR3 region is CSVNPTGIPEAFF. The CDR3 DNA is TGCAGCGTCAACCCTACAGGGATACCTGAAGCTTTCTTT. The chain combines TRBV29-1 with TRBJ1-1, with D perhaps TRBD1 (6 bases). Germline V gene lookup returns CDR1 SQVTM and CDR2 ANQGSEA. The V and J ends lost 6 bases and 6 bases respectively, with 17 bases between them. The CDR3 loop spans 13 amino acids.

The gene calls are TRBV19 and TRBJ1-1; TRBD1 might be the D (5 bases). Germline loops: CDR1 LNHDA, CDR2 SQIVND (reference sequence). V was pared by 10 bases and J by 1 base, with 13 bases between. This CDR3 spans 13 amino acids. CDR3 sequence: CATTPGQNTEAFF. In DNA form, the CDR3 reads TGTGCCACCACCCCTGGACAGAACACTGAAGCTTTCTTT.

This rearrangement joins TRBV11-3 to TRBJ1-1, with no clear D. Germline assignment: CDR1 SGHNT and CDR2 YENEEA. V gave up 0 bases and J gave up 3 bases, with 11 bases separating them. The CDR3 sequence is 15 residues long. The CDR3 DNA is TGTGCCAGCAGCTTAGATCTGGGCCAGGACACTGAAGCTTTCTTT. Translating gives CASSLDLGQDTEAFF.

The V gene is TRBV27, the J gene TRBJ1-1; tentative D call: TRBD1 (6 bases). This CDR3 has 13 residues. Trimming took 7 bases from V and 5 from J, leaving 14 bases between them. Germline CDR1 MNHEY, CDR2 SMNVEV (reference sequence). The CDR3 nucleotides read TGTGCCAGCAACCAACTCCAGGGGACTGAAGCTTTCTTT. It yields the protein CASNQLQGTEAFF.

The chain is built from TRBV7-2 and TRBJ1-1; maybe TRBD1 (5 bases). The ends were cut back, 3 bases at V and 3 bases at J, with 14 bases in the middle. Germline values: CDR1 SGHTA, CDR2 FQGNSA. The CDR3 spans 15 residues. The CDR3 DNA reads as TGTGCCAGCAGCTTCGCCTACGGGGGGTACACTGAAGCTTTCTTT. Its translation is CASSFAYGGYTEAFF.

V usage is TRBV18 and J usage is TRBJ1-1; D may be TRBD1 (6 bases). Germline V CDR1 and CDR2: KGHSH, LQKENI. This CDR3 is built from 20 residues. Trimming left V 4 bases short and J 0 bases short, with 27 bases between. CDR3 in amino acids: CASSHLRTNSPDSLNTEAFF. The CDR3, as DNA: TGTGCCAGCTCACACCTCAGGACAAATAGTCCGGACAGTTTGAACACTGAAGCTTTCTTT.

This clone was seen only a few times. The J gene is TRBJ1-5, the V gene TRBV28; D is unresolved. Trimming removed 10 bases from V and 4 bases from J, with 11 bases in between. This CDR3 is built from 12 residues. Looked up from germline, CDR1 is MDHEN and CDR2 is SYDVKM. CDR3 sequence: CATQGVNQPQHF. CDR3 bases: TGTGCCACCCAAGGAGTGAATCAGCCCCAGCATTTT.

The V call is TRBV28, the J call TRBJ2-7, with D possibly TRBD2 on 5 matching bases. The CDR3 is 15 amino acids. Germline loops: CDR1 MDHEN, CDR2 SYDVKM. Trimming shortened V by 4 bases and J by 0 bases, and 13 bases separated the two germline ends. CDR3 DNA: TGTGCCAGCAGTTCCCAAAAGAGGGTCTCCTACGAGCAGTACTTC. This gives the protein CASSSQKRVSYEQYF.

CDR3 sequence (DNA): TGTGCCAGCAGTCCCAGGACAGGGGTCACCGGGGAGCTGTTTTTT. Amino acid sequence: CASSPRTGVTGELFF. The chain couples TRBV6-1 to TRBJ2-2; 9 nucleotides agree with TRBD1. Unmatched junction bases numbered 5, after V lost 5 bases and J lost 4 bases. The CDR3 totals 15 residues. Germline CDR1 and CDR2: MNHNS and SASEGT.

In its sample, this clone was seen a few times. The chain uses TRBV19 and TRBJ1-2; 8 bases fit TRBD1. CDR1 LNHDA and CDR2 SQIVND come from the germline V gene (reference sequence). Trimming at V came to 6 bases and at J to 4 bases, leaving 10 bases not matched to a gene. This CDR3 has 15 residues. The CDR3 DNA is TGTGCCAGTAGCGGACAGGGCGGGCCGGGCTATGGCTACACCTTC. Residues: CASSGQGGPGYGYTF.

The chain combines TRBV4-1 with TRBJ2-1; TRBD2 matches at 11 bases. CDR3 size: 19 residues. Germline V gene lookup returns CDR1 MGHRA and CDR2 YSYEKL. V lost 2 bases to trimming and J lost 15 bases; unmatched junction nucleotides: 24. As DNA, the CDR3 is TGCGCCAGCAGCCAATGGGCTCGACTAGCGGGGCCCAGAAGGGATGATGCGTTCTTC. Translation gives CASSQWARLAGPRRDDAFF.

CDR3 region: CASSFIPSGDNEQFF. CDR3 nucleotide sequence: TGCGCCAGCAGCTTCATACCTAGCGGCGACAATGAGCAGTTCTTC. The gene calls are TRBV5-1 and TRBJ2-1, with TRBD2 identical over 7 bases. This CDR3 comprises 15 residues. The V gene end was trimmed by 2 bases and the J gene end by 5 bases; junction bases not matched to a gene: 7. Germline CDR1 is SGHRS and CDR2 is YFSETQ.

The chain uses TRBV13 and TRBJ2-7; 7 bases fit TRBD1. The CDR3 contains 18 residues. With V trimmed by 2 bases and J by 4 bases, 17 bases remained unmatched. Per the germline V gene, CDR1 is PRHDT and CDR2 is FYEKMQ (reference sequence). The CDR3 DNA is TGTGCCAGCAGCTTAAATTTCCCGGACAGGACCCTGGTATACGAGCAGTACTTC. It is translated as CASSLNFPDRTLVYEQYF. Full variable domain (outside the CDR3, taken from reference TRBV13 and TRBJ2-7): AAGVIQSPRHLIKEKRETATLKCYPIPRHDTVYWYQQGPGQDPQFLISFYEKMQSDKGSIPDRFSAQQFSDYHSELNMSSLELGDSALYFCASSLNFPDRTLVYEQYFGPGTRLTVT.